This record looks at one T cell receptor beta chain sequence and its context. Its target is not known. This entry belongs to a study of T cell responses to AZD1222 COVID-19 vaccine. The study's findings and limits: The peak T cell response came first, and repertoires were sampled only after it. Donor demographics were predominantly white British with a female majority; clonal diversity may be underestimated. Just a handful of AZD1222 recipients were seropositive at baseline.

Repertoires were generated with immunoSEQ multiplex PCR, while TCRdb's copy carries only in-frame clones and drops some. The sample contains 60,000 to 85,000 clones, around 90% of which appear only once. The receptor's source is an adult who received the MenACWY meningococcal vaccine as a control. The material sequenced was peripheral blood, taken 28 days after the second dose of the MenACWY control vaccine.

The CDR3 here is CASSARQGGVGYTF. DNA for the CDR3: TGTGCCAGTAGTGCCCGACAGGGGGGAGTTGGCTACACCTTC. The rearrangement links TRBV19 to TRBJ1-2; TRBD1 aligns across 9 bases. This CDR3 contains 14 residues. Per the germline V gene, CDR1 is LNHDA and CDR2 is SQIVND (reference sequence). V lost 5 bases, J lost 7 bases, and 8 bases stayed unmatched. The full variable domain, with the rest looked up from reference TRBV19 and TRBJ1-2, is DGGITQSPKYLFRKEGQNVTLSCEQNLNHDAMYWYRQDPGQGLRLIYYSQIVNDFQKGDIAEGYSVSREKKESFPLTVTSAQKNPTAFYLCASSARQGGVGYTFGSGTRLTVV.